The 15 T cell receptor beta chains listed next were all sequenced from one sample in a study of T cell responses to AZD1222 COVID-19 vaccine. The table came from immunoSEQ multiplex PCR; TCRdb's copy has only in-frame clones and leaves some out. Of about 120,000 clones in the sample, 89% are singletons; the top ten hold roughly 6.3%. Specimen: peripheral blood, collected on day 0 of AZD1222 vaccination. The source is an adult in good health.

This chain uses TRBV7-8 with TRBJ2-3; D remains unclear. Trimming shortened V by 0 bases and J by 0 bases, and 1 base separated the two germline ends. CDR3 length: 13 amino acids. The germline V gene has CDR1 SGHVS and CDR2 FQNEAQ. This CDR3 is CASSLASTDTQYF. The CDR3 DNA follows: TGTGCCAGCAGCTTAGCCAGCACAGATACGCAGTATTTT. The full variable domain, with the rest looked up from reference TRBV7-8 and TRBJ2-3, is GAGVSQSPRYKVAKRGQDVALRCDPISGHVSLFWYQQALGQGPEFLTYFQNEAQLDKSGLPSDRFFAERPEGSVSTLKIQRTQQEDSAVYLCASSLASTDTQYFGPGTRLTVL.

The count of this clone is one. The chain is built from TRBV18 and TRBJ1-3; TRBD1 aligns across 9 bases. Looked up from germline, CDR1 is KGHSH and CDR2 is LQKENI. V lost 3 bases, J lost 9 bases, and 15 bases stayed unmatched. The CDR3 is 17 amino acids. CDR3 nucleotide sequence: TGTGCCAGCTCACCCTCTGAAGCCGGACAGGGGCTCACCACCATATATTTT. It yields the protein CASSPSEAGQGLTTIYF.

The chain links TRBV7-2 to TRBJ2-7; TRBD1 matches 9 bases. V lost 5 bases and J lost 3; bases outside the gene matches: 8. The CDR3 sequence is 15 residues long. The V gene's germline CDR1 is SGHTA and CDR2 FQGNSA. Here the CDR3 reads CASSPTRGQGYEQYF. CDR3 in DNA: TGTGCCAGCAGCCCGACCCGGGGACAGGGCTACGAGCAGTACTTC.

This chain connects TRBV6-6 to TRBJ2-1; D assignment may be TRBD1 or TRBD2 (6 bases each). Deletions cut 8 bases from V and 4 bases from J, with 21 bases between. The CDR3 is made up of 16 amino acids. Germline CDR1 reads MNHNY; CDR2 reads SVGAGI (reference sequence). The CDR3 DNA follows: TGTGCCAGCCGCCCTGTGGGGGGCGGTGGTTACAATGAGCAGTTCTTC. Protein sequence: CASRPVGGGGYNEQFF.

The chain uses TRBV5-6 and TRBJ1-5; 9 bases match TRBD1. J gave up 5 bases and V 4 bases, and 7 bases lay outside the gene matches. The CDR3 runs 15 residues. CDR1 is SGHDT, CDR2 YYEEEE, per germline. The CDR3 region has the DNA TGTGCCAGCAGCGGCGGACAGGGGAGGTATCAGCCCCAGCATTTT. Amino acid sequence: CASSGGQGRYQPQHF.

This clone appeared a single time. This specimen includes other DNA sequences encoding the same CDR3. CDR3 nucleotide sequence: TGTGCCAGCAGCTTAGGACTAGCGGGCACCGGGGAGCTGTTTTTT. This translates into CASSLGLAGTGELFF. The chain recombines TRBV7-3 with TRBJ2-2, with 11 bases identical to TRBD2. The trim removed 2 bases at V and 4 bases at J, leaving 0 bases unmatched. The CDR3 covers 15 residues. Germline V gene data show CDR1 as SGHTA and CDR2 as FQGTGA.

This clone showed up just a few times. J is TRBJ1-1 and V is TRBV29-1; D unclear. The V gene lost 7 bases and the J gene lost 0 bases, with 9 bases spanning the gap. This CDR3 comprises 12 residues. Germline-derived CDR1 and CDR2 are SQVTM and ANQGSEA. CDR3 DNA sequence: TGCAGCGCAGGACGGATGAACACTGAAGCTTTCTTT. Translated, it gives CSAGRMNTEAFF.

The rearrangement links TRBV2 to TRBJ2-1; D is undetermined. Trimming left V 7 bases short and J 2 bases short, with 9 bases between. CDR3 length equals 13 residues. Looked up from germline, CDR1 is SNHLY and CDR2 is FYNNEI. Written as DNA, the CDR3 is TGTGCCAGCACGAGAGGCGCCTACAATGAGCAGTTCTTC. Translating it yields CASTRGAYNEQFF.

V gene TRBV9 combines with J gene TRBJ2-1, with 9 nucleotides matching TRBD2. The J segment lost 3 bases and the V segment lost 0 bases, leaving 4 bases of the junction unmatched. Germline V gene data show CDR1 as SGDLS and CDR2 as YYNGEE. The CDR3 extends over 16 amino acids. The CDR3 DNA is TGTGCCAGCAGCGTAGCTAGCGGGACCCTCTACAATGAGCAGTTCTTC. Translated, it gives CASSVASGTLYNEQFF.

V usage is TRBV5-4 and J usage is TRBJ1-4; D is possibly TRBD1 (5 bases). Germline assignment: CDR1 SGHNT and CDR2 YYREEE (reference sequence). The V and J ends lost 4 bases and 0 bases respectively, with 10 bases between them. The length of the CDR3 is 15 residues. CDR3 sequence (DNA): TGTGCCAGCAGCCTGGGGGGGACAACTAATGAAAAACTGTTTTTT. As protein: CASSLGGTTNEKLFF.

This clone was seen just once. The chain is built from TRBV7-9 and TRBJ1-2, with D maybe TRBD1 (5 bases). The germline gives CDR1 SEHNR, CDR2 FQNEAQ (reference sequence). This CDR3 is 13 amino acids long. With 5 bases removed from V and 1 base from J, the gap between germline ends came to 8 bases. This CDR3 is CASSAGNNYGYTF. The DNA of the CDR3 is TGTGCCAGCAGCGCAGGGAATAACTATGGCTACACCTTC.

The chain recombines TRBV4-3 with TRBJ1-1; D is undetermined. The CDR3 contains 13 residues. Trimming took off 4 bases at V and 0 bases at J, with 6 bases between the two ends. Looked up from germline, CDR1 is LGHNA and CDR2 is YSLEER. CDR3 loop: CASSPSMNTEAFF. The CDR3 bases are TGCGCCAGCAGCCCTTCCATGAACACTGAAGCTTTCTTT.

The gene calls are TRBV7-2 and TRBJ1-1, with D unclear. Germline CDR1 SGHTA, CDR2 FQGNSA. The CDR3 runs to 13 residues. Trimming took off 3 bases at V and 11 bases at J, with 16 bases between the two ends. The CDR3 protein is CASSFLSRPEAFF. DNA of the CDR3: TGTGCCAGCAGCTTCCTATCCAGGCCGGAGGCTTTCTTT.

With regard to this clone: The junction and the germline gene differ at one end; a read error may be behind it. V usage is TRBV10-3 and J usage is TRBJ1-6, with TRBD1 matching 7 bases. The germline V gene has CDR1 ENHRY and CDR2 SYGVKD. This CDR3 has 12 amino acids. CDR3 protein: CAVRGTNSPLHF. CDR3 bases: TGTGCCGTCAGGGGGACGAATTCACCCCTCCACTTT.

V is TRBV29-1 and J is TRBJ1-1, with D tentatively TRBD1 (6 bases). This CDR3 contains 10 residues. V gave up 7 bases and J gave up 11 bases, with 14 bases separating them. Germline CDR1 and CDR2: SQVTM and ANQGSEA. The CDR3 here is CSGGTFEAFF. The CDR3 DNA reads as TGCAGCGGTGGGACATTCGAGGCTTTCTTT.